Below, 10 T cell receptor beta chains from the same sample are listed, as sequenced in a study of quantifying T cell responses using KT2 cells. On the study more broadly: TCR alpha and beta constant-region primers primed reverse transcription of RNA.

The cDNA 3' end received a ligated oligonucleotide with a UMI. First-round PCR used roughly 4 cycles and beta primers RC1.1 and RC1.2 covering TRBC1 and TRBC2. One entry per CDR3 protein, called by TCRdb with MiXCR from the UMI-ligation and nested PCR reads. The sample contains around 50,000 distinct CDR3 sequences, approximately 10% of which appear only once. Sequencing input: PBMCs spiked with cells of the T cell clone KT2. The source is a human donor.

This clonotype was counted between two and nine times. The chain has TRBV7-9 and TRBJ1-1; no reliable D call. The CDR3 length is 13 residues. CDR1 and CDR2 (germline): SEHNR, FQNEAQ (reference sequence). V lost 3 bases and J 4 bases, leaving 9 bases between the germline ends. In nucleotides, the CDR3 is TGTGCCAGCAGCTTGCACGAGGGCACTGAAGCTTTCTTT. It codes for CASSLHEGTEAFF.

The table lists this clonotype with many counts. V and J are TRBV7-2 and TRBJ1-2; the D gene is possibly TRBD1 (5 bases). Germline CDR1 is SGHTA and CDR2 is FQGNSA. The CDR3 totals 13 residues. The germline V and J ends were trimmed by 6 bases and 4 bases, with 12 bases remaining between them. This chain's CDR3 is CASSPTGGYGYTF. In DNA, the CDR3 is TGTGCCAGCAGTCCTACAGGAGGCTATGGCTACACCTTC. The complete variable domain, with remaining parts taken from reference TRBV7-2 and TRBJ1-2, reads GAGVSQSPSNKVTEKGKDVELRCDPISGHTALYWYRQSLGQGLEFLIYFQGNSAPDKSGLPSDRFSAERTGGSVSTLTIQRTQQEDSAVYLCASSPTGGYGYTFGSGTRLTVV.

This clonotype was seen repeatedly, ten times or more. This rearrangement joins TRBV6-1 to TRBJ1-5; a possible D gene is TRBD1 (5 bases). The germline V and J ends were trimmed by 8 bases and 5 bases, with 13 bases remaining between them. The length of the CDR3 is 13 residues. Germline CDR1 MNHNS, CDR2 SASEGT. The CDR3 nucleotides are TGTGCCAGCGATCGAGGGGTAGATCAGCCCCAGCATTTT. Translated: CASDRGVDQPQHF.

Only a few counts were recorded for this clonotype. The V call is TRBV24-1, the J call TRBJ1-2; possibly TRBD1 for D (5 bases). Trimming cost V 6 bases and J 4 bases, with 20 bases left between them. Germline CDR1 is KGHDR and CDR2 is SFDVKD. This CDR3 comprises 16 residues. CDR3 nucleotides: TGTGCCACCAGTCGCAGGCCCGAGACAGTGACCTATGGCTACACCTTC. It encodes CATSRRPETVTYGYTF.

In its sample, this clonotype was seen a few times. This rearrangement joins TRBV19 to TRBJ2-7, with D perhaps matching TRBD2 (5 bases). CDR1 and CDR2 from the germline V gene are LNHDA and SQIVND (reference sequence). V was pared by 9 bases and J by 0 bases, with 21 bases between. The CDR3 length is 16 residues. The DNA of the CDR3 is TGTGCCAGGACTAAATATCCCCAGAGCCACTCCTACGAGCAGTACTTC. This codes for CARTKYPQSHSYEQYF.

This clonotype was seen repeatedly, ten times or more. V gene TRBV9 combines with J gene TRBJ2-5, with 8 bases identical to TRBD1. The ends lost 3 bases at V and 4 bases at J; junction bases unmatched: 8. This CDR3 region has 15 residues. From germline, CDR1 is SGDLS and CDR2 YYNGEE. The CDR3 protein is CASSADGQGRETQYF. The CDR3, as DNA: TGTGCCAGCAGCGCCGACGGACAGGGCCGAGAGACCCAGTACTTC.

This clonotype was found many times. The chain is built from TRBV12-3 or TRBV12-4 and TRBJ1-6, with D perhaps matching TRBD1 (6 bases). The CDR3 loop spans 14 amino acids. V lost 6 bases and J 6 bases, leaving 12 bases between the germline ends. CDR3 bases: TGTGCCAGCAGCAGAGGGACAAGTAATTCACCCCTCCACTTT. This sequence encodes CASSRGTSNSPLHF.

This clonotype was recorded a few times. V is TRBV11-2 and J is TRBJ1-1, with 8 bases identical to TRBD1. J gave up 2 bases and V 2 bases, and 4 bases lay outside the gene matches. Germline V lookup: CDR1 SGHAT, CDR2 FQNNGV. The CDR3 loop spans 15 amino acids. The DNA for the CDR3 is TGTGCCAGCAGCTTAACAGGGGGTTCTAACACTGAAGCTTTCTTT. Translated: CASSLTGGSNTEAFF.

This clonotype was counted at least ten times. The J gene is TRBJ1-1, the V gene TRBV7-8; D gene ambiguous. Germline V gene lookup returns CDR1 SGHVS and CDR2 FQNEAQ. Trimming took off 5 bases at V and 3 bases at J, with 16 bases between the two ends. The CDR3 contains 15 residues. This CDR3 is CASSAYIIRDTEAFF. The CDR3 coding sequence is TGTGCCAGCAGCGCTTATATAATTCGGGACACTGAAGCTTTCTTT.

This clonotype was recorded a few times. This chain connects TRBV20-1 to TRBJ2-1, with D hard to call. The CDR3 is 12 amino acids. Trimming removed 5 bases from V and 4 bases from J, with 9 bases in between. Looked up from germline, CDR1 is DFQATT and CDR2 is SNEGSKA (reference sequence). The CDR3 sequence: CSAPKGYNEQFF. The CDR3 DNA reads as TGCAGTGCTCCGAAGGGATACAATGAGCAGTTCTTC.